The rows below give T cell receptor beta chains drawn from one sample of a study of T cell changes during pregnancy in multiple sclerosis. Some clones are missing from TCRdb's copy, which holds only in-frame ones; the method was immunoSEQ multiplex PCR. The repertoire consists of some 100,000 clones, with 85% to 95% occurring once and the leading ten covering about 0.9%. Source: peripheral blood, taken before pregnancy. The receptor set was obtained from a female donor with multiple sclerosis, enrolled in a pregnancy study. Both conserved end residues are part of each CDR3. The D gene is left open where the match is weak. Only part of the rows carry a size: once, few, many, or a class if the clone is expanded.

CDR3 length	V gene	J gene	clone size	D gene	CDR3 protein	CDR3 DNA
14	TRBV5-1	TRBJ1-6	NA	NA	CASSSGLLNSPLHF	TGCGCCAGCAGCTCGGGACTCCTTAATTCACCCCTCCACTTT
15	TRBV30	TRBJ1-1	few	TRBD1	CAWSLTGKGSTEAFF	TGTGCCTGGAGCTTGACAGGGAAAGGCAGCACTGAAGCTTTCTTT
14	TRBV27	TRBJ2-3	NA	NA	CASSYQGSTDTQYF	TGTGCCAGCAGTTACCAGGGTAGCACAGATACGCAGTATTTT
13	TRBV2	TRBJ2-5	NA	NA	CASSEWQGETQYF	TGTGCCAGCAGTGAATGGCAGGGGGAGACCCAGTACTTC
15	TRBV19	TRBJ2-2	few	NA	CASTPQGTNTGELFF	TGTGCCAGTACCCCACAGGGAACGAACACCGGGGAGCTGTTTTTT
13	TRBV6-1	TRBJ2-7	NA	TRBD2	CASSVGLAYEQYF	TGTGCCAGCAGTGTGGGACTAGCCTACGAGCAGTACTTC
14	TRBV5-4	TRBJ2-1	few	NA	CASSFLASYNEQFF	TGTGCCAGCAGCTTTCTAGCTTCCTACAATGAGCAGTTCTTC
15	TRBV6-1	TRBJ1-1	NA	NA	CASSVSRGKGTEAFF	TGTGCCAGCAGTGTGAGCAGGGGAAAGGGCACTGAAGCTTTCTTT
12	TRBV5-6	TRBJ2-2	NA	NA	CASSAAVGELFF	TGTGCCAGCAGCGCGGCCGTCGGGGAGCTGTTTTTT
14	TRBV19	TRBJ1-2	NA	NA	CASSMMGLNYGYTF	TGTGCCAGTAGTATGATGGGGCTCAACTATGGCTACACCTTC
15	TRBV19	TRBJ1-3	few	TRBD1	CASSIGTVPGNTIYF	TGTGCCAGTAGTATCGGGACAGTGCCTGGAAACACCATATATTTT
11	TRBV10-2	TRBJ2-1	NA	NA	CAILGGNEQFF	TGCGCCATCCTGGGGGGCAATGAGCAGTTCTTC
14	TRBV19	TRBJ1-2	NA	TRBD1	CASSSGTVVYGYTF	TGTGCCAGCTCATCCGGGACAGTTGTATATGGCTACACCTTC
15	TRBV5-4	TRBJ2-7	NA	NA	CASSLAGQGSYEQYF	TGTGCCAGCAGCTTGGCCGGGCAGGGTTCCTACGAGCAGTACTTC
15	TRBV19	TRBJ1-1	NA	NA	CASTPGIPMNTEAFF	TGTGCCAGTACCCCGGGGATCCCTATGAACACTGAAGCTTTCTTT
17	TRBV9	TRBJ2-2	once	NA	CASSVAAGPRTGGELFF	TGTGCCAGCAGCGTAGCGGCAGGGCCAAGGACGGGCGGGGAGCTGTTTTTT
14	TRBV7-8	TRBJ2-7	NA	NA	CASRAGSGVGEQYF	TGTGCCAGCAGGGCCGGATCAGGGGTGGGCGAGCAGTACTTC
14	TRBV7-6	TRBJ2-2	NA	NA	CASSLEGAAGELFF	TGTGCCAGCAGCCTCGAAGGAGCGGCCGGGGAGCTGTTTTTT
13	TRBV10-2	TRBJ2-1	NA	TRBD2	CATQQREGNEQFF	TGCGCCACCCAGCAGCGGGAGGGCAATGAGCAGTTCTTC
13	TRBV5-1	TRBJ2-1	NA	NA	CASSSTSSHEQFF	TGCGCCAGCAGCTCAACTAGCTCCCATGAGCAGTTCTTC
15	TRBV5-1	TRBJ2-3	NA	NA	CASSVGTTSTDTQYF	TGCGCCAGCAGCGTCGGGACAACTAGCACAGATACGCAGTATTTT
15	TRBV7-3	TRBJ2-6	NA	NA	CASSPEISGANVLTF	TGTGCCAGCAGCCCCGAGATCTCTGGGGCCAACGTCCTGACTTTC
13	TRBV6-5	TRBJ1-2	once	TRBD1	CASSPTGFLGYTF	TGTGCCAGCAGCCCGACAGGGTTTCTTGGCTACACCTTC
15	TRBV30	TRBJ2-2	NA	TRBD2	CAWRTSGSGNRELFF	TGTGCCTGGAGGACTAGCGGGAGTGGGAATAGGGAGCTGTTTTTT
14	TRBV5-1	TRBJ2-1	NA	TRBD1	CASYTGESYNEQFF	TGCGCCAGCTATACAGGGGAATCCTACAATGAGCAGTTCTTC
15	TRBV5-4	TRBJ2-7	NA	TRBD2	CASSAGFGTNYEQYF	TGTGCCAGCAGCGCCGGGTTCGGGACTAACTACGAGCAGTACTTC
12	TRBV6-5	TRBJ2-3	NA	NA	CASSPGTDTQYF	TGTGCCAGCAGTCCCGGCACAGATACGCAGTATTTT
11	TRBV20-1	TRBJ2-3	NA	TRBD2	CSATSVDTQYF	TGCAGTGCCACTAGCGTGGATACGCAGTATTTT
14	TRBV7-9	TRBJ2-7	NA	NA	CASSLSEKAYEQYF	TGTGCCAGCAGCTTAAGCGAGAAGGCCTACGAGCAGTACTTC